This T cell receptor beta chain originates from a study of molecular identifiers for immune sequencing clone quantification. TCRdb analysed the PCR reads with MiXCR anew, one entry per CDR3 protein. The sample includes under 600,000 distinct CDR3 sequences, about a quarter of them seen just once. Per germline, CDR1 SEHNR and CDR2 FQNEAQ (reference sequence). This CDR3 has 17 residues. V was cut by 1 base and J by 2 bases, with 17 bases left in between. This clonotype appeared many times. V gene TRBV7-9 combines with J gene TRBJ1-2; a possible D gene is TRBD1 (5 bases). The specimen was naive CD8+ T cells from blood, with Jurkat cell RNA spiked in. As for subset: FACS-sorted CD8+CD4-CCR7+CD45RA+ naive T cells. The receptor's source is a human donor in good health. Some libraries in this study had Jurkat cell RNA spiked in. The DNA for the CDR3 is TGTGCCAGCAGCTTAGTTGTCAGGGAGACGGACAACTATGGCTACACCTTC. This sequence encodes CASSLVVRETDNYGYTF.